The present T cell receptor beta chain was sequenced within a study of human T cells and chemical hapten exposure. The germline V gene encodes CDR1 MGHRA and CDR2 YSYEKL. The CDR3 length is 13 residues. V lost 1 base and J lost 6; bases outside the gene matches: 1. MiXCR, run by TCRdb on the RACE reads, gives a single entry per CDR3 protein. Of 150,000 or so distinct CDR3 sequences in the sample, about 14% are singletons; the top ten hold 1.7%. Stated time point: patch test 1, 2 weeks after DPC sensitization. Treatment meaning: therapeutic diphenylcyclopropenone sensitization with weekly scalp DPC. This clonotype appeared a few times. The antigen remains undetermined. Whole-study findings and limits: All donors were alopecia patients, so their immunity may differ from that of healthy people.

The chain carries TRBV4-1 and TRBJ2-7; TRBD2 matches 9 bases. The source is a young woman with alopecia areata. Some clones in this sample may be carry-over from other donors' samples. Here the sequenced sample was whole blood, taken in connection with sensitization to the hapten diphenylcyclopropenone (DPC). For the CDR3, the DNA is TGCGCCAGCAGCCAAGGACTAGCGGCCGAGCAGTACTTC. It specifies CASSQGLAAEQYF.